This entry concerns a single T cell receptor (beta chain). These data come from a study of blood T cell repertoires in COVID-19. On the study more broadly: COVID-19 samples from acute and convalescent phases originated in the United States, Italy and Spain. The cDNA or gDNA used as material had been derived from T cells, B-cell-depleted T cells, or PBMCs.

Original methodology: Nucleated cell number was recorded as an estimate derived from reference gene primer amplification. Repertoires were generated with immunoSEQ multiplex PCR, while TCRdb's copy carries only in-frame clones and drops some. V, J and clone size are those of that table, while D and trimming were read from the DNA. The profile shows around 420,000 clones, 88% of them singletons. Ages ranged from about 18 to 89 years, with residence in about 23 US areas. V shed 6 bases and J 3 bases; nucleotides not matched to a gene: 8. Germline CDR1 and CDR2: MNHEY and SVGAGI. The CDR3 spans 14 residues.

The chain is built from TRBV6-5 and TRBJ2-7; 7 nucleotides line up with TRBD1. This TCR was sampled from a woman aged 35 to 49 with acute COVID-19. The specimen sequenced was PBMCs or T cells enriched from blood (not recorded which). CDR3 bases: TGTGCCAGCAGACCTGACAGGGTGTTCTACGAGCAGTACTTC. Protein: CASRPDRVFYEQYF.